This passage covers 2 T cell receptor beta chains from one sample sequenced in a study of CD4 T cells in relation to SARS-CoV-2 and coronaviruses. Libraries were prepared by immunoSEQ multiplex PCR; TCRdb keeps only in-frame clonotypes and omits some of them. The sample yields some 37,000 clones, 77% seen once. Their cognate antigens are unknown. Specimen: memory CD4+ T cells from PBMCs, cultured in vitro. These receptor sequences come from an adult with COVID-19.

The chain combines TRBV6-1 with TRBJ2-5, with D perhaps TRBD1 (6 bases). CDR1 and CDR2 (germline): MNHNS, SASEGT. V lost 3 bases and J 7 bases, leaving 21 bases between the germline ends. This CDR3 has 16 amino acids. CDR3 DNA: TGTGCCAGCAGTGACCCGGGACAACAGGGTTTGGGGACCCAGTACTTC. This sequence encodes CASSDPGQQGLGTQYF.

This chain uses TRBV7-3 with TRBJ2-2, with TRBD2 as a possible D gene (6 bases). CDR1 and CDR2 from the germline V gene are SGHTA and FQGTGA. CDR3 length: 15 residues. The ends were cut back, 0 bases at V and 1 base at J, with 6 bases in the middle. CDR3 loop: CASSLTSGNTGELFF. Written as DNA, the CDR3 is TGTGCCAGCAGCTTAACTAGCGGGAACACCGGGGAGCTGTTTTTT.